One sample yielded the 11 T cell receptor beta chains listed below, sequenced in a study of cytomegalovirus exposure and HLA in healthy donors. The primer mix had 60 Vbeta and 13 Jbeta primers. Assay used: immunoSEQ multiplex PCR; TCRdb lists only in-frame clones, some missing. The sample holds some 150,000 clones, about 74% seen once. The sample comprised PBMCs. The receptors were sampled from a woman between 40 and 50 years old in good health and CMV-seronegative.

The rearrangement links TRBV30 to TRBJ1-1, with a tentative D call TRBD1 (5 bases). The CDR3 runs 13 residues. V dropped 8 bases and J dropped 0 bases, with 13 bases sitting between them. Per the germline V gene, CDR1 is GTSNPN and CDR2 is SVGIG (reference sequence). CDR3 nucleotide sequence: TGTGCCCGCAGGGCTGGGATGAACACTGAAGCTTTCTTT. Translating gives CARRAGMNTEAFF.

The chain combines TRBV19 with TRBJ1-5; D is unresolved. The CDR3 has 13 amino acids. In germline, CDR1 is LNHDA, CDR2 SQIVND (reference sequence). Trimming stripped 3 bases from V and 7 bases from J, with 10 bases between. Here the CDR3 reads CASSMKESQPQHF. CDR3 DNA sequence: TGTGCCAGTAGTATGAAGGAGTCGCAGCCCCAGCATTTT.

The chain combines TRBV5-1 with TRBJ2-2, with D hard to call. Germline CDR1 is SGHRS and CDR2 is YFSETQ. V lost 0 bases, J lost 1 base, and 7 bases lay in between. This CDR3 has 15 amino acids. CDR3 in amino acids: CASSLEAGNTGELFF. CDR3 sequence (DNA): TGCGCCAGCAGCTTGGAGGCAGGGAACACCGGGGAGCTGTTTTTT.

The chain has TRBV2 and TRBJ1-2; 7 nucleotides align to TRBD1. The CDR3 length is 14 residues. V gave up 7 bases and J gave up 5 bases; unmatched junction bases: 10. Germline V gene sequence: CDR1 SNHLY, CDR2 FYNNEI. The CDR3 sequence: CASTQVGTVYGYTF. Written as DNA, the CDR3 is TGTGCCAGCACCCAGGTTGGGACAGTTTATGGCTACACCTTC.

V usage is TRBV11-2 and J usage is TRBJ2-2, with D perhaps matching TRBD1 (6 bases). The CDR3 consists of 16 residues. Germline CDR1 and CDR2: SGHAT and FQNNGV. V shed 4 bases and J shed 0 bases, with 12 bases lying between them. The CDR3 region has the DNA TGTGCCAGCAGCTCTCCACAGGGTACGAACACCGGGGAGCTGTTTTTT. This translates into CASSSPQGTNTGELFF.

This chain's CDR3 is CASSVRTGYYGYTF. CDR3 in DNA: TGTGCCAGCAGCGTAAGGACAGGGTACTATGGCTACACCTTC. The V and J genes are TRBV9 and TRBJ1-2; TRBD1 aligns across 8 bases. The CDR3 contains 14 residues. Trimming removed 1 base from V and 3 bases from J; junction bases left unmatched: 2. From germline, CDR1 is SGDLS and CDR2 YYNGEE.

The CDR3 loop is CASSYSYSQPQHF. The CDR3 coding sequence is TGTGCCAGCAGTTACTCGTACTCCCAGCCCCAGCATTTT. J is TRBJ1-5 and V is TRBV6-5; D call uncertain. This CDR3 spans 13 amino acids. With 0 bases removed from V and 7 bases from J, the gap between germline ends came to 7 bases. CDR1 is MNHEY, CDR2 SVGAGI, per germline.

V is TRBV7-9 and J is TRBJ2-7; D gene uncertain. The CDR3 has 14 residues. The V end lost 0 bases, the J end lost 3 bases, and 9 bases lay between the germline ends. In germline, CDR1 is SEHNR, CDR2 FQNEAQ (reference sequence). DNA for the CDR3: TGTGCCAGCAGCTTAGCCGTCCGTAGCTACGAGCAGTACTTC. This gives the protein CASSLAVRSYEQYF.

This clone was seen only a few times. This chain connects TRBV4-2 to TRBJ2-7, with D possibly being TRBD2 (5 bases). This CDR3 has 17 residues. Germline loops: CDR1 LGHNA, CDR2 YNFKEQ. The germline V and J ends were trimmed by 0 bases and 3 bases, with 18 bases remaining between them. CDR3 protein: CASSQEPMAGENYEQYF. Here the CDR3 DNA reads TGTGCCAGCAGCCAAGAACCTATGGCGGGCGAAAACTACGAGCAGTACTTC.

The chain couples TRBV7-9 to TRBJ2-3; 8 positions match TRBD1. V was pared by 6 bases and J by 0 bases, with 5 bases of the junction left unmatched. The CDR3 has 15 amino acids. Germline V gene sequence: CDR1 SEHNR, CDR2 FQNEAQ (reference sequence). The CDR3 DNA reads as TGTGCCAGCAGGATAGGACAGGGAAGCACAGATACGCAGTATTTT. Its protein is CASRIGQGSTDTQYF.

V is TRBV5-4 and J is TRBJ2-2; the match to TRBD2 covers 11 bases. The CDR3 sequence is 17 residues long. Trimming at V came to 3 bases and at J to 5 bases, leaving 9 bases not matched to a gene. Germline V gene lookup returns CDR1 SGHNT and CDR2 YYREEE (reference sequence). The CDR3, as DNA: TGTGCCAGCAGCTACTCCGGGACTAGCGGACCTACCGGGGAGCTGTTTTTT. It specifies CASSYSGTSGPTGELFF.